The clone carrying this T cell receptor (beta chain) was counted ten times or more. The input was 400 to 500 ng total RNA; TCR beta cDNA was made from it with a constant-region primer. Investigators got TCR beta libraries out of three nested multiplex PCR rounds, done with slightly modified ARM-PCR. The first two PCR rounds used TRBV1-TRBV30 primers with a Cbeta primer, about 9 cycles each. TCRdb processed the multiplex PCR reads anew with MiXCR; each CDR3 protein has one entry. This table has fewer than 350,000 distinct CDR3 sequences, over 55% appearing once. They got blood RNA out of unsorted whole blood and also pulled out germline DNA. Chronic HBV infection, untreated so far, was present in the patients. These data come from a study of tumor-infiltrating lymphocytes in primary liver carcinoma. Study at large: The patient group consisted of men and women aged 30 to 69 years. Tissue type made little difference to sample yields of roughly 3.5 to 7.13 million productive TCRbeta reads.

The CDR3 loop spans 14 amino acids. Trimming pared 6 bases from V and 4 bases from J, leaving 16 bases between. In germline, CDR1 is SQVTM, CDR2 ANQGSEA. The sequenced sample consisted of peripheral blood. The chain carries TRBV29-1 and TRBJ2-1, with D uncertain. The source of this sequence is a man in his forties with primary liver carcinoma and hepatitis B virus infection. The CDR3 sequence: CSVRGESGYNEQFF. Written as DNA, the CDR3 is TGCAGCGTCCGTGGAGAGTCTGGTTACAATGAGCAGTTCTTC.